This T cell receptor beta chain was captured in a study of T cell clonality in common variable immunodeficiency. Ten or more counts support this clone. Its cognate antigen is unknown. The CDR3 is cut off 3 residues early in the read; its end comes from the germline J gene. Study-wide results and caveats: CVID patient heterogeneity limited repertoire-clinical complication correlations. CVID subjects shared fewer TCRbeta clones than healthy controls did.

Using immunoSEQ multiplex PCR, the repertoire was profiled, and TCRdb retains in-frame clones only, with some absent. Observed in the sample are roughly 50,000 clones, none of them singletons. The CDR3 is 13 amino acids. Trimming stripped 5 bases from V and 10 bases from J, with 12 bases between. The V gene is TRBV23-1, the J gene TRBJ1-6; D is unclear. TRBV23-1 is reported as an ORF; its role is uncertain. The source of this sequence is a person between 18 and 75 years old in good health. The material sequenced was peripheral blood mononuclear cells. The CDR3 is CASSSLFGSPLHF. Partial CDR3 DNA: TGCGCCAGCAGTTCCCTATTCGGGTCACCC.